The 17 T cell receptor beta chains presented below share a single source sample, sequenced in a study of cytomegalovirus exposure and HLA in healthy donors. The PCR used 60 Vbeta and 13 Jbeta primers. Some clones are missing from TCRdb's copy, which holds only in-frame ones; the method was immunoSEQ multiplex PCR. The sample has more than 95,000 clones, around 78% seen once; the top ten hold roughly 5.9%. Material: PBMCs. The receptors here all came from a woman between 40 and 55 years old in good health and CMV-seronegative.

The gene calls are TRBV27 and TRBJ2-1; D is perhaps TRBD2 (5 bases). The CDR3 runs to 16 residues. CDR1 and CDR2 from the germline V gene are MNHEY and SMNVEV (reference sequence). Between the trimmed V and J ends, which lost 4 bases and 0 bases, there was a span of 13 bases. DNA of the CDR3: TGTGCCAGCAGTTACTCCGGGGAGAGCTCCTACAATGAGCAGTTCTTC. It specifies CASSYSGESSYNEQFF.

The rearrangement links TRBV2 to TRBJ2-1; no reliable D call. Deletions cut 4 bases from V and 6 bases from J, with 7 bases between. The CDR3 spans 12 residues. Germline lookup yields CDR1 SNHLY and CDR2 FYNNEI. As DNA, the CDR3 is TGTGCCAGCAGTGCTGTCGGCAATGAGCAGTTCTTC. Translated: CASSAVGNEQFF.

This chain joins TRBV9 and TRBJ2-1; D is possibly TRBD2 (6 bases). The length of the CDR3 is 16 residues. Trimming pared 4 bases from V and 0 bases from J, leaving 14 bases between. Germline CDR1 reads SGDLS; CDR2 reads YYNGEE. The CDR3 loop reads CASSLGLLSSYNEQFF. In DNA form, the CDR3 reads TGTGCCAGCAGCCTGGGACTTCTAAGCTCCTACAATGAGCAGTTCTTC. Filled out from reference TRBV9 and TRBJ2-1, the complete variable domain reads DSGVTQTPKHLITATGQRVTLRCSPRSGDLSVYWYQQSLDQGLQFLIQYYNGEERAKGNILERFSAQQFPDLHSELNLSSLELGDSALYFCASSLGLLSSYNEQFFGPGTRLTVL.

The chain employs TRBV5-1 and TRBJ1-1, with TRBD1 as a possible D gene (6 bases). V lost 7 bases and J 11 bases, leaving 15 bases between the germline ends. Per the germline V gene, CDR1 is SGHRS and CDR2 is YFSETQ. CDR3 length: 11 amino acids. The CDR3 DNA is TGCGCCAGCGGAAATACAGGGCGCGCTTTCTTT. Translating gives CASGNTGRAFF.

The rearrangement links TRBV19 to TRBJ2-7, with a tentative D call TRBD1 (5 bases). Germline CDR1 is LNHDA and CDR2 is SQIVND (reference sequence). Trimming pared 6 bases from V and 3 bases from J, leaving 9 bases between. The CDR3 is 12 residues long. CDR3 in amino acids: CASSPDSYEQYF. The CDR3 DNA is TGTGCCAGTAGCCCCGACAGCTACGAGCAGTACTTC.

This clone was seen a few times. This chain uses TRBV5-4 with TRBJ1-1; D might be TRBD1 (5 bases). Trimming pared 0 bases from V and 1 base from J, leaving 7 bases between. The germline gives CDR1 SGHNT, CDR2 YYREEE (reference sequence). The CDR3 length is 14 residues. The CDR3 spells CASSLGRENTEAFF. The CDR3 DNA reads TGTGCCAGCAGCTTGGGCAGGGAGAACACTGAAGCTTTCTTT.

This clone was detected once. This sequence joins TRBV5-6 and TRBJ2-2; 7 bases line up with TRBD1. The CDR3 is 16 amino acids. J gave up 12 bases and V 0 bases, and 14 bases lay outside the gene matches. Germline loops: CDR1 SGHDT, CDR2 YYEEEE. The chain's CDR3 is CASSLGGQAPPEQLFF. In DNA form, the CDR3 reads TGTGCCAGCAGCTTGGGCGGACAGGCCCCCCCGGAGCAGCTGTTTTTT.

The J gene is TRBJ2-7, the V gene TRBV28, with D perhaps matching TRBD2 (6 bases). CDR3 size: 13 residues. The V end lost 4 bases, the J end lost 2 bases, and 9 bases lay between the germline ends. Germline-derived CDR1 and CDR2 are MDHEN and SYDVKM. The CDR3 loop is CASSSWTTYEQYF. The DNA for the CDR3 is TGTGCCAGCAGTTCGTGGACTACCTACGAGCAGTACTTC.

The V gene is TRBV28, the J gene TRBJ2-7; TRBD2 is a possible D gene (5 bases). The CDR3 sequence is 13 residues long. Per the germline V gene, CDR1 is MDHEN and CDR2 is SYDVKM. V shed 7 bases and J shed 1 base, with 11 bases lying between them. The CDR3 sequence is CASTTRDSYEQYF. The CDR3, as DNA: TGTGCCAGCACCACTAGGGATTCCTACGAGCAGTACTTC. The variable domain in full, completed from reference TRBV28 and TRBJ2-7, reads DVKVTQSSRYLVKRTGEKVFLECVQDMDHENMFWYRQDPGLGLRLIYFSYDVKMKEKGDIPEGYSVSREKKERFSLILESASTNQTSMYLCASTTRDSYEQYFGPGTRLTVT.

This chain links TRBV28 with TRBJ2-7; 10 bases match TRBD1. Germline loops: CDR1 MDHEN, CDR2 SYDVKM. There are 18 residues in the CDR3. Trimming took 1 base from V and 0 from J; bases not matched to a gene: 9. The CDR3 DNA sequence: TGTGCCAGCAGTTTATTACAGGGACAGGGGTCAAGCTCCTACGAGCAGTACTTC. This sequence encodes CASSLLQGQGSSSYEQYF.

The rearrangement uses TRBV5-1 and TRBJ2-5, with 8 positions matching TRBD2. The trim removed 0 bases at V and 2 bases at J, leaving 6 bases unmatched. The CDR3 extends over 16 amino acids. Germline values: CDR1 SGHRS, CDR2 YFSETQ. CDR3 sequence reads: CASSLASGSLQETQYF. Here the CDR3 DNA reads TGCGCCAGCAGCTTGGCTAGCGGGTCTCTACAAGAGACCCAGTACTTC.

The chain is built from TRBV28 and TRBJ1-3, with 7 positions matching TRBD1. J lost 1 base, V lost 11 bases, and 20 bases had no gene match. The CDR3 totals 18 residues. Germline V gives CDR1 MDHEN, CDR2 SYDVKM. CDR3 DNA: TGTGCCGCCTGGGGGTGGGAGACAGGGACACTTTCTGGAAACACCATATATTTT. Protein product: CAAWGWETGTLSGNTIYF.

Details on this clone: The junction does not match germline at one end; this may be a read error. The V and J genes are TRBV28 and TRBJ2-4; tentative D call: TRBD2 (6 bases). The CDR3 consists of 13 residues. The germline V gene encodes CDR1 MDHEN and CDR2 SYDVKM. This CDR3 is CASSLGGRNSQYF. Here the CDR3 DNA reads TGTGCCAGCAGTTTAGGGGGGAGAAACAGTCAGTACTTC.

V usage is TRBV5-1 and J usage is TRBJ2-5, with D possibly TRBD1 on 6 matching bases. The J call may not be correct, given that the DNA end is closer to TRBJ2-7. The CDR3 covers 15 residues. CDR1 is SGHRS, CDR2 YFSETQ, per germline. The CDR3 sequence: CASSFFAGVVYEQYF. DNA of the CDR3: TGCGCCAGCAGCTTTTTTGCAGGGGTCGTCTACGAGCAGTACTTC.

V usage is TRBV6-5 and J usage is TRBJ2-3; 9 nucleotides match TRBD1. Per the germline V gene, CDR1 is MNHEY and CDR2 is SVGAGI. Trimming took 6 bases from V and 4 from J; bases not matched to a gene: 5. The CDR3 is 14 amino acids. CDR3 in amino acids: CASRDRGTADTQYF. The CDR3 bases are TGTGCCAGCAGAGACAGGGGGACGGCAGATACGCAGTATTTT.

This clone was detected only once. J is TRBJ2-2 and V is TRBV7-9, with no clear D. The V and J ends lost 10 bases and 7 bases respectively, with 13 bases between them. Per germline, CDR1 SEHNR and CDR2 FQNEAQ (reference sequence). The CDR3 runs to 12 residues. The CDR3 DNA reads as TGTGCCACCAAGTCCCTCTACGGGGAGCTGTTTTTT. Amino acids: CATKSLYGELFF.

This clone has more than one count but fewer than ten. The genes are TRBV7-9 and TRBJ2-7, with 7 bases identical to TRBD1. Trimming removed 5 bases from V and 7 bases from J; junction bases left unmatched: 11. The CDR3 has 14 amino acids. CDR1 and CDR2 from the germline V gene are SEHNR and FQNEAQ (reference sequence). CDR3 nucleotide sequence: TGTGCCAGCAGCCCACCGGACAGGATTGGGGAGCAGTACTTC. It encodes CASSPPDRIGEQYF.